One and the same sample provided the 20 T cell receptor beta chains below, sequenced in a study of T cell responses to AZD1222 COVID-19 vaccine. Repertoires were generated with immunoSEQ multiplex PCR, while TCRdb's copy carries only in-frame clones and drops some. The sample lists approximately 150,000 clones, approximately 90% occurring once. This specimen was peripheral blood, taken on day 0 of AZD1222 vaccination. The receptors originated from an adult in good health.

V is TRBV12-5 and J is TRBJ1-1, with 10 bases identical to TRBD1. Unmatched junction bases numbered 20, after V lost 5 bases and J lost 5 bases. The germline CDR1 and CDR2 sequences are LGHNT and FRNRAP. The CDR3 contains 19 residues. Here the CDR3 reads CASGLSDPGQGISGTEAFF. DNA for the CDR3: TGTGCTAGTGGTCTTTCTGACCCGGGACAGGGGATTAGCGGGACTGAAGCTTTCTTT. Filled out from reference TRBV12-5 and TRBJ1-1, the complete variable domain reads DARVTQTPRHKVTEMGQEVTMRCQPILGHNTVFWYRQTMMQGLELLAYFRNRAPLDDSGMPKDRFSAEMPDATLATLKIQPSEPRDSAVYFCASGLSDPGQGISGTEAFFGQGTRLTVV.

This sequence joins TRBV30 and TRBJ1-1; D not certain. The germline V gene encodes CDR1 GTSNPN and CDR2 SVGIG (reference sequence). The CDR3 runs 12 residues. The V gene lost 5 bases and the J gene lost 5 bases, with 12 bases spanning the gap. DNA for the CDR3: TGTGCCTGGGGAGCCCGTGGAACTGAAGCTTTCTTT. Amino acid sequence: CAWGARGTEAFF.

The chain recombines TRBV7-9 with TRBJ2-5; possible D gene TRBD1, 6 bases. V shed 2 bases and J shed 4 bases, with 14 bases lying between them. CDR1 and CDR2 from the germline V gene are SEHNR and FQNEAQ (reference sequence). The CDR3 runs to 15 residues. The chain's CDR3 is CASSLRGNPRETQYF. The CDR3 DNA reads as TGTGCCAGCAGCTTAAGGGGGAATCCCAGAGAGACCCAGTACTTC.

This chain joins TRBV27 and TRBJ1-1; maybe TRBD1 (6 bases). Germline V CDR1 and CDR2: MNHEY, SMNVEV (reference sequence). Trimming pared 6 bases from V and 7 bases from J, leaving 18 bases between. The length of the CDR3 is 14 residues. For the CDR3, the DNA is TGTGCCAGCAGCCCACAGGGACCTTATGGTGAAGCTTTCTTT. This codes for CASSPQGPYGEAFF.

The V gene is TRBV19, the J gene TRBJ1-2; D is unclear. The V gene's germline CDR1 is LNHDA and CDR2 SQIVND (reference sequence). CDR3 size: 10 residues. Trimming took 6 bases from V and 4 from J, leaving 3 bases between them. The CDR3 region has the DNA TGTGCCAGTAGAACCTATGGCTACACCTTC. Protein product: CASRTYGYTF.

This chain uses TRBV27 with TRBJ2-7; D might be TRBD2 (6 bases). CDR3 length equals 14 residues. The V and J ends lost 6 bases and 2 bases respectively, with 14 bases between them. Germline V gene sequence: CDR1 MNHEY, CDR2 SMNVEV (reference sequence). This CDR3 reads CASRRGNNAYEQYF. The CDR3 nucleotides read TGTGCCAGCAGGCGGGGCAACAACGCCTACGAGCAGTACTTC.

Here the CDR3 reads CASSPNAGGNNEQFF. The CDR3 DNA reads as TGTGCCAGCAGCCCGAACGCCGGGGGGAACAATGAGCAGTTCTTC. This sequence joins TRBV21-1 and TRBJ2-1; whether TRBD2, the table's D call, matches the DNA was not checked. TRBV21-1 constitutes a pseudogene. CDR3 length: 15 amino acids.

This rearrangement joins TRBV19 to TRBJ2-2, with TRBD1 identical over 9 bases. The CDR3 length is 14 residues. Germline lookup yields CDR1 LNHDA and CDR2 SQIVND (reference sequence). With 5 bases clipped from V and 6 bases from J, the junction kept 4 bases outside the gene matches. In DNA form, the CDR3 reads TGTGCCAGTAGTCCCGGACAGGGGTCCGGGGAGCTGTTTTTT. It is translated as CASSPGQGSGELFF.

The CDR3, as DNA: TGTGCCAGTAGTGACAACGGGAGGGAAAAACTGTTTTTT. Protein sequence: CASSDNGREKLFF. This chain uses TRBV19 with TRBJ1-4; D remains ambiguous. Between the trimmed V and J ends, which lost 5 bases and 8 bases, there was a span of 12 bases. Per the germline V gene, CDR1 is LNHDA and CDR2 is SQIVND (reference sequence). The CDR3 is 13 amino acids.

The gene calls are TRBV5-4 and TRBJ2-5, with 8 bases fitting TRBD1. Germline V gene lookup returns CDR1 SGHNT and CDR2 YYREEE (reference sequence). The CDR3 sequence is 16 residues long. Unmatched junction bases numbered 13, after V lost 4 bases and J lost 5 bases. This CDR3 is CASSTGTGLLWETQYF. The CDR3, as DNA: TGTGCCAGCAGCACCGGGACAGGCCTGTTATGGGAGACCCAGTACTTC.

This chain links TRBV7-2 with TRBJ2-7; possible D gene TRBD1, 6 bases. V lost 2 bases, J lost 1 base, and 9 bases lay in between. Germline V gives CDR1 SGHTA, CDR2 FQGNSA. CDR3 length equals 14 residues. CDR3 DNA: TGTGCCAGCAGCTTAACTACAGGGTCCTACGAGCAGTACTTC. Its translation is CASSLTTGSYEQYF.

V gene TRBV7-8 combines with J gene TRBJ2-1; 16 bases align to TRBD2. The CDR3 has 17 residues. Germline V gene lookup returns CDR1 SGHVS and CDR2 FQNEAQ. Trimming took 5 bases from V and 6 from J; bases not matched to a gene: 7. Here the CDR3 DNA reads TGTGCCAGCAGCGCGGGACTAGCGGGAGGGGTGGTCAATGAGCAGTTCTTC. It yields the protein CASSAGLAGGVVNEQFF.

The chain links TRBV11-1 to TRBJ2-3; possibly TRBD2 for D (5 bases). Germline CDR1 is SGHAT and CDR2 is FQDESV (reference sequence). The CDR3 totals 16 residues. V shed 2 bases and J shed 2 bases, with 14 bases lying between them. CDR3 nucleotides: TGTGCCAGCAGCTTAAAGGCTAGCCCAGACACAGATACGCAGTATTTT. This translates into CASSLKASPDTDTQYF.

This clone was counted a few times. The chain employs TRBV30 and TRBJ1-6, with no clear D. The V and J ends lost 0 bases and 9 bases respectively, with 12 bases between them. CDR1 is GTSNPN, CDR2 SVGIG, per germline (reference sequence). The CDR3 is made up of 14 amino acids. The CDR3 coding sequence is TGTGCCTGGAGTGTAGCTGTGGGAGTTTCACCCCTCCACTTT. It translates to CAWSVAVGVSPLHF. Using reference TRBV30 and TRBJ1-6 for the parts outside the CDR3, the full variable domain is SQTIHQWPATLVQPVGSPLSLECTVEGTSNPNLYWYRQAAGRGLQLLFYSVGIGQISSEVPQNLSASRPQDRQFILSSKKLLLSDSGFYLCAWSVAVGVSPLHFGNGTRLTVT.

The chain has TRBV7-9 and TRBJ1-1; no clear D. The CDR3 runs to 12 residues. Germline V lookup: CDR1 SEHNR, CDR2 FQNEAQ (reference sequence). Trimming stripped 7 bases from V and 4 bases from J, with 10 bases between. The CDR3 coding sequence is TGTGCCAGCACCCGGGATTTCACTGAAGCTTTCTTT. It yields the protein CASTRDFTEAFF.

V gene TRBV10-1 combines with J gene TRBJ1-5; TRBD1 might be the D (5 bases). The CDR3 has 17 amino acids. V shed 5 bases and J shed 3 bases, with 20 bases lying between them. Per germline, CDR1 WNHNN and CDR2 SYGVQD (reference sequence). The CDR3: CASSSPSTGAFNQPQHF. The CDR3, as DNA: TGCGCCAGCAGTTCCCCATCAACCGGGGCCTTCAATCAGCCCCAGCATTTT.

The gene calls are TRBV19 and TRBJ1-3; TRBD1 aligns across 8 bases. Germline V gene data show CDR1 as LNHDA and CDR2 as SQIVND (reference sequence). The CDR3 length is 15 residues. The trim removed 9 bases at V and 0 bases at J, leaving 7 bases unmatched. This chain's CDR3 is CASKGQGFSGNTIYF. CDR3 DNA: TGTGCCAGCAAAGGACAGGGATTCTCTGGAAACACCATATATTTT.

The V gene is TRBV24-1, the J gene TRBJ1-2; the match to TRBD1 covers 10 bases. The length of the CDR3 is 14 residues. Germline V CDR1 and CDR2: KGHDR, SFDVKD. J gave up 7 bases and V 4 bases, and 5 bases lay outside the gene matches. This chain's CDR3 is CATSDPTGGGGYTF. Written as DNA, the CDR3 is TGTGCCACCAGTGACCCGACAGGGGGCGGTGGCTACACCTTC.

The J gene is TRBJ1-4, the V gene TRBV6-1; maybe TRBD1 (6 bases). The CDR3 length is 14 residues. In germline, CDR1 is MNHNS, CDR2 SASEGT. V was cut by 2 bases and J by 4 bases, with 8 bases left in between. In nucleotides, the CDR3 is TGTGCCAGCAGTGAAACGGACAGTAATGAAAAACTGTTTTTT. Translating it yields CASSETDSNEKLFF.

V is TRBV6-6 and J is TRBJ2-1; 9 bases are shared with TRBD1. Germline V gene data show CDR1 as MNHNY and CDR2 as SVGAGI (reference sequence). CDR3 length: 18 amino acids. Trimming took 5 bases from V and 3 from J; bases not matched to a gene: 14. The CDR3 loop is CASSPLLQRDRVYNEQFF. For the CDR3, the DNA is TGTGCCAGCAGTCCCCTCCTCCAGCGGGACAGGGTCTACAATGAGCAGTTCTTC.